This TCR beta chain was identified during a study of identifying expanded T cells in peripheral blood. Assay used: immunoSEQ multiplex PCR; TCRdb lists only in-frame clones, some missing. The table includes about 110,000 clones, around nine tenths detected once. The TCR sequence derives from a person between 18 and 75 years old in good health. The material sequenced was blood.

CDR3 DNA sequence: TGTGCCAGCAGCCTCGACAGGGTACATGGCTACACCTTC. Its translation is CASSLDRVHGYTF. This chain connects TRBV7-6 to TRBJ1-2; 7 bases are a match to TRBD1. J was trimmed by 6 bases and V by 5 bases; bases with no gene match: 6. The CDR3 runs to 13 residues. Germline assignment: CDR1 SGHVS and CDR2 FNYEAQ.